The T cell receptor (beta chain) described here comes from a study of blood T cell repertoires in COVID-19. Overall study context: Acute and convalescent COVID-19 samples came from the United States, Italy and Spain.

Data came from immunoSEQ multiplex PCR; TCRdb stores just in-frame clones and leaves some out. The data contain roughly 220,000 clones, about four fifths of them seen just once; the ten biggest clones take up around 7.2%. CDR1 and CDR2 (germline): SGHRS, YFSETQ. J lost 5 bases, V lost 1 base, and 7 bases had no gene match. The CDR3 runs 15 residues. This clonotype originated in a woman over 75 with COVID-19, enrolled during active disease. The sequenced sample was peripheral blood. This chain links TRBV5-1 with TRBJ1-2; 8 nucleotides match TRBD1. CDR3 coding DNA: TGCGCCAGCAGCTTGAACGACAGGGGCCGGTATGGCTACACCTTC. Its translation is CASSLNDRGRYGYTF.